The present T cell receptor (beta chain) was sequenced within a study of T cell changes during pregnancy in multiple sclerosis. This clone was seen only once. The protocol was immunoSEQ multiplex PCR, while the TCRdb copy is restricted to in-frame clones and leaves out a portion. Of some 70,000 clones in the sample, 85% to 95% were seen once. This CDR3 is built from 15 residues. The V segment lost 2 bases and the J segment 4 bases; nucleotides outside the gene matches: 5. Germline V lookup: CDR1 SNHLY, CDR2 FYNNEI. Material: peripheral blood, obtained in the second trimester of pregnancy. This TCR was recovered from a female donor in good health, enrolled as a control in a pregnancy study. The V and J genes are TRBV2 and TRBJ1-2, with 9 bases matching TRBD1. The CDR3 DNA reads TGTGCCAGCAGTGAATCCGGGACAGGGAGCTATGGCTACACCTTC. As protein: CASSESGTGSYGYTF.